These T cell receptor beta chains were read from a single sample in a study of blood T cells in healthy people across ages. TCRdb recomputed calls from the 5' RACE reads with MiXCR, one row per CDR3 protein. The sample has 1.5 million to 2 million distinct CDR3 sequences, roughly 30% seen once. Sample: blood. The receptors here all came from a woman in her 30s in good health. Both conserved end residues are part of each CDR3.

v_call cdr3_aa
TRBV6-1 CASRGGLAGHSNTGELFF
TRBV29-1 CSVYPGGRNTEAFF
TRBV6-6 CASSYSAGPYEQYF
TRBV29-1 CSVDGAGVEQYF
TRBV6-6 CASTTSIGLGREGTQYF
TRBV5-1 CASSQRGPLGYNEQFF
TRBV9 CASSEAAGFNYGYTF
TRBV7-9 CASSLTAGDNEQFF
TRBV29-1 CSVRGGVNREQYF
TRBV5-1 CASSPDRGLIEAQYF
TRBV7-3 CASGRGGRLDTQYF
TRBV12-3/TRBV12-4 CTSSLGRGYTF
TRBV5-3 CARSFDTVKYQETQYF
TRBV20-1 CSAAAGVGREQYF
TRBV7-2 CASSLEEDRALSYEQYF
TRBV2 CASSELAGSYNEQYF
TRBV20-1 CSARTSRNQPQHF
TRBV7-8 CASSPDPRAYEQYF
TRBV6-5 CASSSSGRGTYEQYF
TRBV12-3/TRBV12-4 CASTTSPDRGYGYTF
TRBV5-1 CASSLWEDYGYTF
TRBV12-3/TRBV12-4 CASKLAGVGEQYF
TRBV18 CASSPRTGQGFTEAFF
TRBV10-2 CASSGGSGGRNEQFF
TRBV2 CASIGRVNEQFF
TRBV20-1 CSADGLAGGDGLRDTQYF
TRBV5-1 CASSLGVGINYGYTF
TRBV5-1 CASSLFQNYGYTF
TRBV18 CASSPASGGEGYTF
TRBV5-6 CASNPQTGELFF
TRBV7-2 CASSWGKDTQYF
TRBV2 CASSEGYTEQFF
TRBV6-6 CASSWGQSYEQYF
TRBV12-3/TRBV12-4 CASDKSSQGSATDTQYF